The rows below give T cell receptor beta chains drawn from one sample of a study of vaccination effects on CD4 cells after COVID-19. Their cognate antigens are unknown. Libraries were prepared by immunoSEQ multiplex PCR; TCRdb keeps only in-frame clonotypes and omits some of them. Of 20,000 to 30,000 clones listed, 60% to 80% are singletons. This material consisted of CD4+ T cells from PBMCs cultured with SARS-CoV-2 spike peptides, taken after COVID-19 vaccination. The receptor source for this set is a human donor who received a COVID-19 vaccine. Some clones in this sample may be carry-over from other donors' samples. Both conserved end residues are trimmed from each CDR3. The order of the fields is V gene, D gene, J gene, CDR3 protein. D genes are given only for firm matches.

>TRBV11-2|TRBD1|TRBJ1-3
ASSLELGTATGNTIY
>TRBV24-1|TRBD1|TRBJ2-1
ATSDPGQGLNEQF
>TRBV7-7|TRBD1|TRBJ2-5
ASSLTGFRETQY
>TRBV5-4|TRBD2|TRBJ2-2
ASSSGLALNTGELF
>TRBV4-2|TRBD1|TRBJ1-2
ASSQETGGSYGYT
>TRBV5-1|TRBD2|TRBJ2-3
ASSKGLASDTQY
>TRBV19|-|TRBJ2-6
ASTLGASLFSGANVLT
>TRBV27|TRBD1|TRBJ1-2
ASSGQGVGGYT
>TRBV6-5|-|TRBJ1-1
ASSYSSRREAF
>TRBV24-1|-|TRBJ2-5
ATSDPRGVMETQY
>TRBV5-6|TRBD2|TRBJ2-1
ASSTGLAQNEQF
>TRBV6-1|TRBD1|TRBJ1-2
ASRTDRVYGYT
>TRBV5-1|-|TRBJ2-4
ASSSKDAKNIQY
>TRBV5-1|TRBD1|TRBJ2-1
ASSLTTGQGQNEQF
>TRBV28|-|TRBJ1-2
ASSLLGFGYT
>TRBV12-5|-|TRBJ2-6
ASGLGPGGSGANVLT
>TRBV7-8|-|TRBJ1-2
ASSFKEGYYGYT
>TRBV12-5|TRBD1|TRBJ1-5
ASGLGQGGNQPQH
>TRBV7-3|TRBD1|TRBJ2-2
ASSPGQGTGELF
>TRBV5-1|-|TRBJ1-2
ASSLEAGAYGYT
>TRBV3-1/TRBV3-2|-|TRBJ1-1
ASSRLDSEAF
>TRBV7-7|TRBD2|TRBJ2-2
ASSLRGGFGELF
>TRBV24-1|-|TRBJ1-2
ATSDSGARSYGYT
>TRBV5-1|TRBD2|TRBJ2-1
ASSLANSGGAMNEQF
>TRBV7-9|TRBD1|TRBJ1-1
ASSDPGQGFGTEAF
>TRBV19|TRBD1|TRBJ2-5
ASSMVGTGLQETQY
>TRBV7-2|-|TRBJ1-4
ASSPGVESEKLF
>TRBV7-2|-|TRBJ1-5
ASSPSGGNQPQH
>TRBV5-1|-|TRBJ1-5
ASSLDQGVAPQH
>TRBV30|-|TRBJ2-3
AWSPMRGASTDTQY
>TRBV5-1|TRBD1|TRBJ1-2
ASSLAGTGVDGYT
>TRBV19|TRBD1|TRBJ1-1
ASRTGTGRVNTEAF
>TRBV7-3|-|TRBJ2-1
ASSFKRNEQF
>TRBV15|TRBD2|TRBJ2-3
ATSTGGSTDTQY
>TRBV10-3|TRBD2|TRBJ2-5
AISEGTSGEQETQY
>TRBV7-2|-|TRBJ1-2
ASSLGVYGYT
>TRBV9|TRBD1|TRBJ1-1
ASSAPTGGHTEAF
>TRBV9|-|TRBJ2-2
ASSTLTRNTGELF
>TRBV27|-|TRBJ2-3
ASSAGTYTDTQY